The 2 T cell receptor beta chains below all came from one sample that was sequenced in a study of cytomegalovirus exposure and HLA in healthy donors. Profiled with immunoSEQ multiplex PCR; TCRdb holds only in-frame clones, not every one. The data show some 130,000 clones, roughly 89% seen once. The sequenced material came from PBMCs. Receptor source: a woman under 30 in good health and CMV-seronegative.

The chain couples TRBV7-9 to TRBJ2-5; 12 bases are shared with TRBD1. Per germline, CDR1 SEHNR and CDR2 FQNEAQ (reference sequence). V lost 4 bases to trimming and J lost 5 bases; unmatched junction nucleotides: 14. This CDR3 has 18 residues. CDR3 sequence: CASSSNTPGQGAWETQYF. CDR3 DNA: TGTGCCAGCAGCTCTAATACTCCGGGACAGGGGGCGTGGGAGACCCAGTACTTC.

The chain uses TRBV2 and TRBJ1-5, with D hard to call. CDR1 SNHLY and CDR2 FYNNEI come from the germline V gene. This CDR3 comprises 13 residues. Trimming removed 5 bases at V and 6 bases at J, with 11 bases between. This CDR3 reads CASSPTEVQPQHF. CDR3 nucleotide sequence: TGTGCCAGCAGTCCTACCGAGGTTCAGCCCCAGCATTTT.